This T cell receptor (beta chain) was identified in a study of blood T cell repertoires in COVID-19. Profiled with immunoSEQ multiplex PCR; TCRdb holds only in-frame clones, not every one. The data contain approximately 200,000 clones, roughly 80% of them singletons. In this sample, this clone turned up a few times. V lost 6 bases and J lost 3, with 11 bases in between. The CDR3 has 13 residues. Germline CDR1 reads SQVTM; CDR2 reads ANQGSEA. The sample comprised peripheral blood. This clonotype was obtained from a woman aged 80 or older with COVID-19, enrolled during active disease. This chain joins TRBV29-1 and TRBJ2-2, with D possibly matching TRBD1 (6 bases). The CDR3 nucleotides read TGCAGCGTCAAGGGGGTGGACACCGGGGAGCTGTTTTTT. Amino acids: CSVKGVDTGELFF.